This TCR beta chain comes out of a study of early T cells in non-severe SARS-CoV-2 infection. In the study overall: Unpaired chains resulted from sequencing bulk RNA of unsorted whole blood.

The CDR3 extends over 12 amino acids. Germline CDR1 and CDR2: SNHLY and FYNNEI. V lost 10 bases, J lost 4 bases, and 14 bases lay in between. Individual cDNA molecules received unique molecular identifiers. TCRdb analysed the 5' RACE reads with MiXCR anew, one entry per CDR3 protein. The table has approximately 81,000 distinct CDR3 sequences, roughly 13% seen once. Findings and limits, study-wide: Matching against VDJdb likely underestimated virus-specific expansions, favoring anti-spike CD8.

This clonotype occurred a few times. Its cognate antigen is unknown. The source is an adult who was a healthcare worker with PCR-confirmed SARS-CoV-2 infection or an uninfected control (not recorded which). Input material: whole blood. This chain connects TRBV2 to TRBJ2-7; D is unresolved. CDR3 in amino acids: CATSALLYEQYF. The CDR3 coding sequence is TGTGCCACCTCAGCCCTCCTATACGAGCAGTACTTC.